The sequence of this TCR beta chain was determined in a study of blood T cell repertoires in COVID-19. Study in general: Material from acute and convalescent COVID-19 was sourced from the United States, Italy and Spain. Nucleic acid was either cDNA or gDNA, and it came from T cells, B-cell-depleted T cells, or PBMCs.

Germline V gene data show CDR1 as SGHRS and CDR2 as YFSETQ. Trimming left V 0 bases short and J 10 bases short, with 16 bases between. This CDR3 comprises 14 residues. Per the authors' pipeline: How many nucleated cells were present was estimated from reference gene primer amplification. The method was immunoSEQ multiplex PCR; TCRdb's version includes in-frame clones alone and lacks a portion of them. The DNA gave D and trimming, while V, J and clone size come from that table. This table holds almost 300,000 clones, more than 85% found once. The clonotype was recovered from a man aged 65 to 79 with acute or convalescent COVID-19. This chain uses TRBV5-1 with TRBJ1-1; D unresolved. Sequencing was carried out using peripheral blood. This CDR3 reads CASSLDTAGRLAFF. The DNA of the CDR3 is TGCGCCAGCAGCTTGGATACAGCGGGCCGGTTAGCTTTCTTT.